This T cell receptor beta chain stems from a study of OX40 agonist ivuxolimab in advanced cancers. Whole-study context: The study treated patients with ivuxolimab, an agonistic anti-OX40 (CD134) antibody.

Data came from immunoSEQ multiplex PCR; TCRdb stores just in-frame clones and leaves some out. The sample lists about 35,000 clones, 92% occurring once. The CDR3 is made up of 16 amino acids. The source of this sequence is an adult with an advanced solid tumor such as melanoma, head and neck, liver or kidney cancer. The sequencing here drew on CD4+ or CD8+ T cells sorted from blood, taken in a trial of the OX40 agonist ivuxolimab. This chain links TRBV21-1 with TRBJ2-5; the tabulated D call, TRBD2, remains unverified against the DNA. TRBV21-1 is reported as a pseudogene. In DNA form, the CDR3 reads TGTGCCAGCAGCAAGACCCCCGGGAGGGCCGAGGAGACCCAGTACTTC. Residues: CASSKTPGRAEETQYF.